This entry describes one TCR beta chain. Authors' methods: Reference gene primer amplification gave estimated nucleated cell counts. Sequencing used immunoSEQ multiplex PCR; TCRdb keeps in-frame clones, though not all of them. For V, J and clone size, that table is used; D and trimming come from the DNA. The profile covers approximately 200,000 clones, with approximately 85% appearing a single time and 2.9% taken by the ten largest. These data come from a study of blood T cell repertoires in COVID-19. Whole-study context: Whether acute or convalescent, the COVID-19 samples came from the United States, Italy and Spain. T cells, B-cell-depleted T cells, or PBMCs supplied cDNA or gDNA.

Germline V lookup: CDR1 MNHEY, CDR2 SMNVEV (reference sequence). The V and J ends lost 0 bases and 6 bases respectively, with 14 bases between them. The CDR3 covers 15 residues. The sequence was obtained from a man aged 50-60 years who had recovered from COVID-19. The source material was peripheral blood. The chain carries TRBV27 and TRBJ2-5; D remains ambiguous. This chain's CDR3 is CASSLSVAGTKTQYF. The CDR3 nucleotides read TGTGCCAGCAGTTTATCGGTGGCAGGTACGAAGACCCAGTACTTC.